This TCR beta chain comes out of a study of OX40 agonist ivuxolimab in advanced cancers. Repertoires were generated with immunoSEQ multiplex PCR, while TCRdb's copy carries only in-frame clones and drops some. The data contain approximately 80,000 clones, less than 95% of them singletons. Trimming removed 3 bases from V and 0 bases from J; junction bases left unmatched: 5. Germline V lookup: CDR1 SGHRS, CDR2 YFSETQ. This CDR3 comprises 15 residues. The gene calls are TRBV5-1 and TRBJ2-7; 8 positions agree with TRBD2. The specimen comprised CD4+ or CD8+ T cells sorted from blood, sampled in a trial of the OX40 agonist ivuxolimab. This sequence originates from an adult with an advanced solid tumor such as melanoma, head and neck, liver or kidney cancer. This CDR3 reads CASSSGGGISYEQYF. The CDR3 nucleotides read TGCGCCAGCAGCTCCGGGGGGGGGATCTCCTACGAGCAGTACTTC.